This T cell receptor beta chain was identified in a study of blood T cell repertoires in COVID-19. V lost 4 bases and J lost 0, with 11 bases in between. The germline CDR1 and CDR2 sequences are SGHDT and YYEEEE. The CDR3 runs 16 residues. Participant-given clinical history determined each cohort assignment. As processed by the authors: Reference gene primers were amplified, and this amplification served to estimate nucleated cell counts. Profiling relied on immunoSEQ multiplex PCR, and the TCRdb table lists in-frame clones only, not all of them. That table furnishes V, J and clone size, whereas the DNA furnished D and trimming. The sample comprises about 190,000 clones, about 84% of which are singletons, and roughly 9.1% rests with the top ten.

Material for sequencing was PBMCs or T cells enriched from blood (not recorded which). The chain combines TRBV5-6 with TRBJ2-6, with no clear D. The origin of this receptor is a woman in her thirties who had recovered from COVID-19. The CDR3 loop is CASSRTDTSGANVLTF. For the CDR3, the DNA is TGTGCCAGCAGCCGCACCGACACCTCTGGGGCCAACGTCCTGACTTTC.